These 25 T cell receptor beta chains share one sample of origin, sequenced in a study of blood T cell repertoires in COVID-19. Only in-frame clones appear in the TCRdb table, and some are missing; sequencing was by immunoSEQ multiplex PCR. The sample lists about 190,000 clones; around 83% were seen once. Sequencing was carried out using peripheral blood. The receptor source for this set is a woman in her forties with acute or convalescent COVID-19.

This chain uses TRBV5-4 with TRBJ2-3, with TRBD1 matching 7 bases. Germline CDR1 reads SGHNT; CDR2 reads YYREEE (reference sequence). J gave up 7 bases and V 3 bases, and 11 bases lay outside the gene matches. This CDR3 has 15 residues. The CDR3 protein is CASSSATTGAYTQYF. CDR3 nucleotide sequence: TGTGCCAGCAGCTCCGCGACTACAGGGGCATATACGCAGTATTTT.

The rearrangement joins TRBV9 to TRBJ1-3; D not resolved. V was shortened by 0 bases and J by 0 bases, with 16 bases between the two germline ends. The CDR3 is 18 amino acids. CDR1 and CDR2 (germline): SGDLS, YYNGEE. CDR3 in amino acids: CASSVAPTEGPSGNTIYF. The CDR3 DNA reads TGTGCCAGCAGCGTAGCCCCCACGGAGGGCCCCTCTGGAAACACCATATATTTT.

The CDR3 spells CASSSPGLSYEQYF. CDR3 DNA: TGTGCCAGCAGCTCACCGGGACTCTCCTACGAGCAGTACTTC. This chain uses TRBV7-9 with TRBJ2-7; possible D gene TRBD2, 6 bases. CDR3 size: 14 residues. V was trimmed by 4 bases and J by 0 bases, leaving 10 bases between them. Germline CDR1 SEHNR, CDR2 FQNEAQ (reference sequence).

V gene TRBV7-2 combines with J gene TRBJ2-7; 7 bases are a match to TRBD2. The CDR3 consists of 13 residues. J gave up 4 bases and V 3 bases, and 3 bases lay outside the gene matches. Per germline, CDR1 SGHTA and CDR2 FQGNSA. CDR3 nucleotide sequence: TGTGCCAGCAGCTTTAATAGCGGGTACGAGCAGTACTTC. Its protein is CASSFNSGYEQYF.

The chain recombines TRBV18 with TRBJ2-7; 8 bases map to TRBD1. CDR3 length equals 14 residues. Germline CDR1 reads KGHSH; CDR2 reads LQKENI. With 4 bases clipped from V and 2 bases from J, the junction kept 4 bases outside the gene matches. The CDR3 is CASSQRTGPYEQYF. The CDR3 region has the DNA TGTGCCAGCTCACAAAGGACAGGGCCCTACGAGCAGTACTTC.

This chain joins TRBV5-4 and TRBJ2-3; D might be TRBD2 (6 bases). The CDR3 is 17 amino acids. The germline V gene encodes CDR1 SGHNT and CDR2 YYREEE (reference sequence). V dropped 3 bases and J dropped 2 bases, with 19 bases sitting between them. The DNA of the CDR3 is TGTGCCAGCAGCTATATTTCTAGCGCCGCCGTCACAGATACGCAGTATTTT. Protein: CASSYISSAAVTDTQYF.

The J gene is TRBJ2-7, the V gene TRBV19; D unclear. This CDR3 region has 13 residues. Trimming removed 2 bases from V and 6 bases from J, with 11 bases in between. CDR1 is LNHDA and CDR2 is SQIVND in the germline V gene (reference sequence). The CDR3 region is CASSINLVAEQYF. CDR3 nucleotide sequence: TGTGCCAGTAGTATAAATCTGGTAGCCGAGCAGTACTTC. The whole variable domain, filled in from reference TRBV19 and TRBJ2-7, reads DGGITQSPKYLFRKEGQNVTLSCEQNLNHDAMYWYRQDPGQGLRLIYYSQIVNDFQKGDIAEGYSVSREKKESFPLTVTSAQKNPTAFYLCASSINLVAEQYFGPGTRLTVT.

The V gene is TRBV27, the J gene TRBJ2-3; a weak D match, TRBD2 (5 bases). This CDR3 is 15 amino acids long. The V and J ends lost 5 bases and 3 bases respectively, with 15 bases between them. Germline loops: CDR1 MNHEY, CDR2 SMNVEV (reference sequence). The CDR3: CASSPAWGATDTQYF. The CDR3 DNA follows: TGTGCCAGCAGTCCGGCGTGGGGAGCAACAGATACGCAGTATTTT.

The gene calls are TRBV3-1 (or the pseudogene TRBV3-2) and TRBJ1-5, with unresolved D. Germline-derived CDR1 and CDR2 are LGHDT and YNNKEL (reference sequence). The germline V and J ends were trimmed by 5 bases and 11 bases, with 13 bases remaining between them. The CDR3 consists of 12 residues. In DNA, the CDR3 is TGTGCCAGCAGCGACGGCCCAGAGGCCCAGCATTTT. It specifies CASSDGPEAQHF.

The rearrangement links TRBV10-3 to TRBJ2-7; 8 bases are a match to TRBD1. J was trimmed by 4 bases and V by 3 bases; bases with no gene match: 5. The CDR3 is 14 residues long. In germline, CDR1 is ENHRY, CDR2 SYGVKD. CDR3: CAISEAGGAYEQYF. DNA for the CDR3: TGTGCCATCAGTGAAGCAGGGGGCGCGTACGAGCAGTACTTC.

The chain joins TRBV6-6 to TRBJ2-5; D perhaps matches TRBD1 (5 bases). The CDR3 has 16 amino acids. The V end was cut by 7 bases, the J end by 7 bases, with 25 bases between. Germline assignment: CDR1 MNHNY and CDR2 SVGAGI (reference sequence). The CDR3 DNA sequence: TGTGCCAGCATGGACACCGGCGCCGGGCCCCCGACGACCCAGTACTTC. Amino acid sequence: CASMDTGAGPPTTQYF.

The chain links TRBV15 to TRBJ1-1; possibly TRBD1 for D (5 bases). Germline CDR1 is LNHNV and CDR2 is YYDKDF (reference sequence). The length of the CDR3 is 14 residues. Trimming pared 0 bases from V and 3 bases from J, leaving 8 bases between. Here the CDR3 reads CATSRDGGYTEAFF. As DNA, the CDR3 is TGTGCCACCAGCAGAGACGGGGGTTACACTGAAGCTTTCTTT.

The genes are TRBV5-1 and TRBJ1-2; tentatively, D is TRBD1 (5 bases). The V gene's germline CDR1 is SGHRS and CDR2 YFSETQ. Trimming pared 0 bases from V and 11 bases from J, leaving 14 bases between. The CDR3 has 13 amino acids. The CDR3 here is CASSLVVGRGYTF. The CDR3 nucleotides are TGCGCCAGCAGCTTGGTTGTGGGGAGGGGATACACCTTC.

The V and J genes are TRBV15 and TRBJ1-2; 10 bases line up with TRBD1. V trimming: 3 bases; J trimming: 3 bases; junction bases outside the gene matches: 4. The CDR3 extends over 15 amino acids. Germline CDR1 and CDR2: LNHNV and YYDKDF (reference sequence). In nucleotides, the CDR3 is TGTGCCACCAGCAGGGACAGGGGGTTCGACTATGGCTACACCTTC. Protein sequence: CATSRDRGFDYGYTF.

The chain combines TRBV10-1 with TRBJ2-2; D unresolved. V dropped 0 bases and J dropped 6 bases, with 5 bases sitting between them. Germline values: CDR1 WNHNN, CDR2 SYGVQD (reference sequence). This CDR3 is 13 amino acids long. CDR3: CASSESRAGELFF. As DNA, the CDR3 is TGCGCCAGCAGTGAGTCGCGCGCCGGGGAGCTGTTTTTT.

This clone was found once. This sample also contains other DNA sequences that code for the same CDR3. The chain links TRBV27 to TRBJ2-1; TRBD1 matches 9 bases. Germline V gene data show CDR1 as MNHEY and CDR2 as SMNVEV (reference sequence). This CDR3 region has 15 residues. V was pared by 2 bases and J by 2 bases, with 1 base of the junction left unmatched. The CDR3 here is CASSLTGGPYNEQFF. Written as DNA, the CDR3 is TGTGCCAGCAGTTTAACAGGGGGCCCCTACAATGAGCAGTTCTTC.

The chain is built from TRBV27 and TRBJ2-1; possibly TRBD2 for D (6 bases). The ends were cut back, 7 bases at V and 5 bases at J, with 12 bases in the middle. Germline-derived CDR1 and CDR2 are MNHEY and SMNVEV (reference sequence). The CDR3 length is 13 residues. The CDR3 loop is CASMGEDHNEQFF. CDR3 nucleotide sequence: TGTGCCAGCATGGGGGAGGACCACAATGAGCAGTTCTTC.

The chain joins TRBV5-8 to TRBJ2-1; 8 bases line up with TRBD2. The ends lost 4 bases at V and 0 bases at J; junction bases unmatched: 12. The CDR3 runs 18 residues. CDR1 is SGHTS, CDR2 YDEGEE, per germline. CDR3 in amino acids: CASSRGGLAESSYNEQFF. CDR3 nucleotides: TGTGCCAGCAGCAGGGGAGGACTAGCCGAGAGCTCCTACAATGAGCAGTTCTTC.

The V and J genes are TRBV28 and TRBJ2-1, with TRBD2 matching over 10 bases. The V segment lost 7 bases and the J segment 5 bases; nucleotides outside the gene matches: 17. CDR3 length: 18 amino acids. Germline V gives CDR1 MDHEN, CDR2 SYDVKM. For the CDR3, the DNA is TGTGCCAGCACCCCAACCTGGGCTAGCGGGGGCCTCGACAATGAGCAGTTCTTC. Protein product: CASTPTWASGGLDNEQFF.

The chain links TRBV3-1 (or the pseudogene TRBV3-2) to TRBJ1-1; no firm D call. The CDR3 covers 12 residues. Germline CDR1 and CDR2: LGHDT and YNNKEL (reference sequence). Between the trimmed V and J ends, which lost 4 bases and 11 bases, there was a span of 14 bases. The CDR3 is CASSPYGESAFF. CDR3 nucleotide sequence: TGTGCCAGCAGCCCCTACGGGGAGAGCGCTTTCTTT.

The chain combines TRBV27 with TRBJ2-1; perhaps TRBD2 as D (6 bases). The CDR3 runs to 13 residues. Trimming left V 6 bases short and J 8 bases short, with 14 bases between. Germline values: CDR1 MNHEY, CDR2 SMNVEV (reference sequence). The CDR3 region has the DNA TGTGCCAGCAGGCCGTGGGGGGTCGATGAGCAGTTCTTC. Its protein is CASRPWGVDEQFF.

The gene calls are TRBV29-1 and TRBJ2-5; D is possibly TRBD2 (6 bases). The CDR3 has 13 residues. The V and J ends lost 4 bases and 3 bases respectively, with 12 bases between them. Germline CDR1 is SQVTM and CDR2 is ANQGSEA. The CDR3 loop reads CSVVLAREETQYF. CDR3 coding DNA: TGCAGCGTTGTTCTAGCGAGAGAAGAGACCCAGTACTTC.

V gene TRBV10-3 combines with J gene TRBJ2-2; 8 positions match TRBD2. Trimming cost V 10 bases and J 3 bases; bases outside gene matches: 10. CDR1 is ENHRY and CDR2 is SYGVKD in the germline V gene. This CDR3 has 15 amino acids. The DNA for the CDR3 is TGTGCCACCCAAACGGGGGGGCTGGACACCGGGGAGCTGTTTTTT. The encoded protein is CATQTGGLDTGELFF.

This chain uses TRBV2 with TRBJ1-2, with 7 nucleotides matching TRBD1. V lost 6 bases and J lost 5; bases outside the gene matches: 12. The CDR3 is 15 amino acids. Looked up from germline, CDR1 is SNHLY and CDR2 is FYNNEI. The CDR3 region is CASSADLQGFYGYTF. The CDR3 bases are TGTGCCAGCAGCGCCGATCTACAGGGGTTTTATGGCTACACCTTC. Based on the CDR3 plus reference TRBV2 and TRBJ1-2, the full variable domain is EPEVTQTPSHQVTQMGQEVILRCVPISNHLYFYWYRQILGQKVEFLVSFYNNEISEKSEIFDDQFSVERPDGSNFTLKIRSTKLEDSAMYFCASSADLQGFYGYTFGSGTRLTVV.

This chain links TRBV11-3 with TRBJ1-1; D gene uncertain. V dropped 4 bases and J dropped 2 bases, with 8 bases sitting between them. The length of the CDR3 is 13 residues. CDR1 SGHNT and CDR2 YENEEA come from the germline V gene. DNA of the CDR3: TGTGCCAGCAGCTCGAGGCCTAACACTGAAGCTTTCTTT. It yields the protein CASSSRPNTEAFF. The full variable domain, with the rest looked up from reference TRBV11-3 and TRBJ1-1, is EAGVVQSPRYKIIEKKQPVAFWCNPISGHNTLYWYLQNLGQGPELLIRYENEEAVDDSQLPKDRFSAERLKGVDSTLKIQPAELGDSAVYLCASSSRPNTEAFFGQGTRLTVV.